The present entry profiles one TCR beta chain with its context. Antigen unknown. The authors incorporated unique molecular identifiers into the TCR beta cDNA libraries. The source material, about 0.95 to 10 million T cells, gave rise to 500,000 or so cDNA molecules. TCRdb reprocessed the PCR reads with MiXCR, giving one entry per CDR3 protein. The table shows approximately 630,000 distinct CDR3 sequences, with about 60% occurring only once. The data originate from a study of post-analysis software for immune sequencing data. Study-level results: Five or six TRBV segments, TRBV5-6, TRBV5-1 and TRBV20-1 among them, were found more frequent in patients than controls. The study found significantly lower normalized Chao1 diversity in multiple sclerosis patients than in controls. With F measure, samples from one preparation batch clustered together strongly.

J was trimmed by 0 bases and V by 4 bases; bases with no gene match: 10. CDR3 length equals 16 residues. From germline, CDR1 is SQVTM and CDR2 ANQGSEA. V gene TRBV29-1 combines with J gene TRBJ2-3, with 7 bases identical to TRBD1. The TCR originated in a girl aged 2 to 9 with multiple sclerosis. Sequencing input: blood. In DNA form, the CDR3 reads TGCAGCGTTGTCGGTATGGAGACAGGGAGCACAGATACGCAGTATTTT. Residues: CSVVGMETGSTDTQYF.